This entry lists 11 T cell receptor beta chains sequenced from one sample in a study of T cells in Graves' hyperthyroidism and ophthalmopathy. RNA transcripts yielded amplified TCR beta CDR3 regions. In the first-round RT-PCR of the TCR CDR3, the HTBI primer set was used. MiXCR was run by TCRdb on the multiplex PCR reads, yielding one entry per CDR3 protein. The sample yields 700,000 or so distinct CDR3 sequences, roughly 15% seen once. Sequencing was carried out using blood. The receptors here all came from a man in his late teens or twenties with Graves' hyperthyroidism.

This chain joins TRBV6-1 and TRBJ2-1, with 12 bases that match TRBD2. Germline-derived CDR1 and CDR2 are MNHNS and SASEGT. This CDR3 has 14 residues. The V and J ends lost 8 bases and 4 bases, in that order; junction bases with no gene match: 3. This chain's CDR3 is CASGTSGPYNEQFF. The CDR3 DNA reads TGTGCCAGCGGGACTAGCGGGCCGTACAATGAGCAGTTCTTC.

V and J are TRBV4-1 and TRBJ1-5; no reliable D call. The CDR3 is made up of 13 amino acids. Trimming removed 5 bases from V and 8 bases from J, with 13 bases in between. Germline values: CDR1 MGHRA, CDR2 YSYEKL. The DNA of the CDR3 is TGCGCCAGCAGCTTACAGATATTGGAGCCCCAGCATTTT. Its translation: CASSLQILEPQHF.

This clonotype was seen ten or more times. J is TRBJ1-2 and V is TRBV12-3 or TRBV12-4; 9 nucleotides align to TRBD1. V was pared by 3 bases and J by 8 bases, with 7 bases of the junction left unmatched. The CDR3 extends over 14 amino acids. The CDR3 region has the DNA TGTGCCAGCAGTTTGGACAGGGGAGGGTACGGCTACACCTTC. It specifies CASSLDRGGYGYTF.

This clonotype was detected only a few times. The rearrangement uses TRBV12-3 or TRBV12-4 and TRBJ2-7, with 13 bases identical to TRBD2. V lost 6 bases, J lost 7 bases, and 21 bases stayed unmatched. The CDR3 is made up of 19 amino acids. CDR3 in amino acids: CASSSTHRTSGSAGWEQYF. The CDR3 nucleotides are TGTGCCAGCAGCTCAACCCACAGGACTAGCGGGAGTGCTGGCTGGGAGCAGTACTTC.

This clonotype occurred a few times. The chain is built from TRBV6-1 and TRBJ1-1, with TRBD1 matching over 7 bases. J gave up 0 bases and V 6 bases, and 4 bases lay outside the gene matches. CDR3 length: 14 amino acids. CDR1 is MNHNS and CDR2 is SASEGT in the germline V gene. The chain's CDR3 is CASSRDSMNTEAFF. The CDR3 nucleotides are TGTGCCAGCAGCCGGGACAGTATGAACACTGAAGCTTTCTTT.

This clonotype was seen only a few times. V usage is TRBV7-9 and J usage is TRBJ1-2; possibly TRBD1 for D (6 bases). Trimming shortened V by 5 bases and J by 2 bases, and 12 bases separated the two germline ends. The CDR3 is 14 residues long. Looked up from germline, CDR1 is SEHNR and CDR2 is FQNEAQ (reference sequence). The CDR3 sequence: CASSAGHDNYGYTF. The CDR3 bases are TGTGCCAGCAGCGCGGGACATGACAACTATGGCTACACCTTC.

CDR3: CASTSGTRIDEQFF. Written as DNA, the CDR3 is TGTGCCAGCACCTCCGGGACCCGCATTGATGAGCAGTTCTTC. The chain employs TRBV5-5 and TRBJ2-1; D assignment may be TRBD1 or TRBD2 (5 bases each). The CDR3 is 14 residues long. Trimming took 6 bases from V and 8 from J, leaving 18 bases between them. Germline-derived CDR1 and CDR2 are SGHKS and YYEKEE (reference sequence).

The chain joins TRBV27 to TRBJ1-2; D call uncertain. This CDR3 contains 14 residues. Germline CDR1 MNHEY, CDR2 SMNVEV (reference sequence). The V gene lost 5 bases and the J gene lost 7 bases, with 17 bases spanning the gap. The CDR3 region is CASSPGFFRVGYTF. As DNA, the CDR3 is TGTGCCAGCAGTCCGGGGTTTTTTCGGGTTGGCTACACCTTC.

This clonotype was recorded many times. J is TRBJ1-2 and V is TRBV11-2; weak D call: TRBD1 (6 bases). CDR3 length: 14 residues. Looked up from germline, CDR1 is SGHAT and CDR2 is FQNNGV. V was trimmed by 1 base and J by 4 bases, leaving 10 bases between them. The CDR3 here is CASSLGQGLYGYTF. The CDR3 region has the DNA TGTGCCAGCAGCTTAGGTCAGGGGCTCTATGGCTACACCTTC.

The gene calls are TRBV2 and TRBJ1-4; 7 bases are shared with TRBD1. This CDR3 comprises 14 residues. Germline V gene data show CDR1 as SNHLY and CDR2 as FYNNEI. Germline trimming cut 4 bases from V and 7 bases from J; bases unmatched to any gene: 6. The CDR3 is CASSGGGASEKLFF. The CDR3 DNA follows: TGTGCCAGCAGTGGAGGGGGCGCGAGTGAAAAACTGTTTTTT.

Written as DNA, the CDR3 is TGTGCCAGCACCGAGACTAGCGGGAGTGCAGATACGCAGTATTTT. Protein: CASTETSGSADTQYF. This chain links TRBV6-2 or TRBV6-3 with TRBJ2-3, with 12 bases identical to TRBD2. J lost 4 bases, V lost 7 bases, and 6 bases had no gene match. The CDR3 spans 15 residues. The germline V gene has CDR1 MNHEY and CDR2 SVGEGT.